This TCR beta chain was identified in a study of blood T cells in healthy people across ages. Findings of the study overall: Among long-lived donors, naive CD4+ cells were more numerous and diversity higher than in aged donors. Significant beta diversity loss was already apparent by age approximately 38, declining roughly linearly.

In regard to this clonotype: Its antigen is as yet unknown. The germline gene is not matched at one end of the junction; a read error may be the cause.

Combining a sample-barcoded 5' primer with a J-beta primer mix, a second PCR ran for roughly 6 to 11 cycles. A template-switch adaptor with 12 random nucleotides tagged each cDNA molecule. TCRdb called the 5' RACE reads again in MiXCR, with one record for every CDR3 protein. The table shows about 640,000 distinct CDR3 sequences, with about 30% occurring only once. Germline loops: CDR1 SGHVS, CDR2 FNYEAQ. The CDR3 totals 15 residues. The sequence came from an elderly woman in good health. The chain links TRBV7-6 to TRBJ1-5; D not resolved. The sample was blood. CDR3 in DNA: TGTGCCAGCAGCTTAGGGGCCGGTAGCAATCAGCACCAGCATTTT. Protein product: CASSLGAGSNQHQHF.